The TCR beta chain described here comes from a study of T cell responses to AZD1222 COVID-19 vaccine. From germline, CDR1 is SGHDT and CDR2 YYEEEE. Trimming shortened V by 1 base and J by 3 bases, and 11 bases separated the two germline ends. This CDR3 spans 15 amino acids. The protocol was immunoSEQ multiplex PCR, while the TCRdb copy is restricted to in-frame clones and leaves out a portion. The sample carries 80,000 or so clones, about 92% recorded once. This rearrangement joins TRBV5-6 to TRBJ2-1, with D hard to call. The clonotype originates from an adult who received the AZD1222 COVID-19 vaccine. The material was peripheral blood, obtained 28 days after the second AZD1222 dose. CDR3 region: CASSLRLTNYNEQFF. In DNA, the CDR3 is TGTGCCAGCAGCTTGCGTCTAACCAACTACAATGAGCAGTTCTTC.